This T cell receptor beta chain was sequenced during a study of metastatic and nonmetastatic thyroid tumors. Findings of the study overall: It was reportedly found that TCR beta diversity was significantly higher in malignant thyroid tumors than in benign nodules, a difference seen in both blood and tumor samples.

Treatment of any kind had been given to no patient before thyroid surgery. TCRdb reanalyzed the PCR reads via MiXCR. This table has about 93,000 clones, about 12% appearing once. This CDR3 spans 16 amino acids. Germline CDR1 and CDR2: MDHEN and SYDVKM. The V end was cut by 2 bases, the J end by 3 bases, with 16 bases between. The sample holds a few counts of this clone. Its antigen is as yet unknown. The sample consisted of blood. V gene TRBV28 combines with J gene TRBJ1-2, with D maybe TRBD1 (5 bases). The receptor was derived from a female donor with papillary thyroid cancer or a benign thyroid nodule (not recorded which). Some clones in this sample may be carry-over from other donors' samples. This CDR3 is CASSLIGARLYYGYTF. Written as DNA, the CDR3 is TGTGCCAGCAGTTTAATAGGGGCCAGGCTTTACTATGGCTACACCTTC.